This TCR beta chain was identified in a study of T cells of healthy individuals. TCRdb analysed the 5' RACE reads with MiXCR anew, one entry per CDR3 protein. This sample carries around 80,000 distinct CDR3 sequences, about 5% of them seen once, and the ten largest clones take 7.5% to 9.5%. The receptor was isolated from a female donor in good health.

CDR3 sequence (DNA): TGCGCCAGCAGCCGAGGCGTTTCGCGGGGACAGGGGGGCAGAGAGACTAATGAAAAACTGTTTTTT. This encodes CASSRGVSRGQGGRETNEKLFF. The rearrangement links TRBV4-3 to TRBJ1-4; TRBD1 matches at 11 bases. The V segment lost 4 bases and the J segment 2 bases; nucleotides outside the gene matches: 21. CDR3 length: 22 amino acids. Germline assignment: CDR1 LGHNA and CDR2 YSLEER.